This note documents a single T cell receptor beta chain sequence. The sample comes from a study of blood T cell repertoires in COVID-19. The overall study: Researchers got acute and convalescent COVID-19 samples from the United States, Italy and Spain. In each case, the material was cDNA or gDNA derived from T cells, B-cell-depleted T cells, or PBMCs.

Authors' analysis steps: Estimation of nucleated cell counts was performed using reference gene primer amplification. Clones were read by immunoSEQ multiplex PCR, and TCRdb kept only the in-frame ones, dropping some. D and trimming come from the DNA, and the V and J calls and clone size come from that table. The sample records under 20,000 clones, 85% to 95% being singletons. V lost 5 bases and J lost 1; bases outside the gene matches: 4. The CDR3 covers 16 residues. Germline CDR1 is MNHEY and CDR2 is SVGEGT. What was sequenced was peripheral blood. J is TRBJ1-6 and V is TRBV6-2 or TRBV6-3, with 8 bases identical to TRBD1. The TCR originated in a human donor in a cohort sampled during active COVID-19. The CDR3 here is CASSRTGRSYNSPLHF. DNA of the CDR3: TGTGCCAGCAGTCGGACAGGGAGGTCCTATAATTCACCCCTCCACTTT.